This T cell receptor (beta chain) stems from a study of CD8+ T cells in alopecia areata. Germline assignment: CDR1 WNHNN and CDR2 SYGVQD (reference sequence). This CDR3 comprises 14 residues. V lost 3 bases to trimming and J lost 5 bases, with 12 bases between them. Treatment described: oral pan-JAK inhibitor, 5-10 mg twice daily. RNA was extracted and reverse transcribed into cDNA as the sequencing template. Method: immunoSEQ multiplex PCR; TCRdb's copy keeps in-frame clones and lacks some. This table has about 190,000 clones, just under 65% appearing once. The sequenced sample was CD4+ T cells sorted from blood, obtained around week 50, from a patient treated with tofacitinib. The V and J genes are TRBV10-1 and TRBJ2-3; no clear D. The receptor was isolated from a human donor with alopecia areata. The CDR3 is CASSDLILGDTQYF. DNA for the CDR3: TGCGCCAGCAGTGATTTAATCCTCGGAGATACGCAGTATTTT.